The 27 T cell receptor beta chains presented below share a single source sample, sequenced in a study of blood T cell repertoires in COVID-19. Sequencing was performed with immunoSEQ multiplex PCR; in TCRdb, only in-frame clones are kept and a portion is missing. This sample yields about 200,000 clones, of which 70% to 90% are seen a single time; about 13% belongs to the top ten. Input material: peripheral blood. The receptors shown here come from a human donor in a cohort sampled during active COVID-19.

The V gene is TRBV5-6, the J gene TRBJ1-6; unclear D gene. The V gene lost 2 bases and the J gene lost 5 bases, with 5 bases spanning the gap. Germline values: CDR1 SGHDT, CDR2 YYEEEE. The CDR3 sequence is 13 residues long. CDR3 DNA sequence: TGTGCCAGCAGCTTCCTAGATAATTCACCCCTCCACTTT. Its translation is CASSFLDNSPLHF.

The genes are TRBV19 and TRBJ1-5; a possible D gene is TRBD1 (6 bases). The V gene's germline CDR1 is LNHDA and CDR2 SQIVND (reference sequence). The CDR3 extends over 14 amino acids. V lost 5 bases and J lost 2, with 10 bases in between. This CDR3 reads CASSSRQGNQPQHF. CDR3 nucleotides: TGTGCCAGTAGTTCACGACAGGGCAATCAGCCCCAGCATTTT.

This clone was seen a single time. This sequence joins TRBV14 and TRBJ2-5; perhaps TRBD2 as D (6 bases). V was cut by 4 bases and J by 7 bases, with 13 bases left in between. The CDR3 spans 13 residues. CDR1 is SGHDN and CDR2 is FVKESK in the germline V gene. The CDR3 nucleotides read TGTGCCAGCAGCCCGGGGGTGGCTGGGACCCAGTACTTC. It specifies CASSPGVAGTQYF.

CDR3 sequence (DNA): TGTGCCAGCAGCGGTGATAGCGGGAGCCGGGGTGAGCAGTTCTTC. It yields the protein CASSGDSGSRGEQFF. The J gene is TRBJ2-1, the V gene TRBV27; 9 nucleotides align to TRBD2. The CDR3 is 15 amino acids. With 6 bases clipped from V and 9 bases from J, the junction kept 12 bases outside the gene matches. CDR1 is MNHEY, CDR2 SMNVEV, per germline (reference sequence).

This chain joins TRBV15 and TRBJ2-1; TRBD2 agrees at 7 bases. This CDR3 is built from 14 residues. V was clipped by 0 bases and J by 7 bases; unmatched bases: 3. In germline, CDR1 is LNHNV, CDR2 YYDKDF (reference sequence). CDR3 DNA sequence: TGTGCCACCAGCAGAGATCGGGGAGGGAATGAGCAGTTCTTC. Its protein product is CATSRDRGGNEQFF.

This clone is a singleton in its sample. This chain links TRBV6-5 with TRBJ1-2, with 7 bases identical to TRBD1. This CDR3 has 12 amino acids. Germline V CDR1 and CDR2: MNHEY, SVGAGI. The junction had 3 bases not matched to a gene; V was cut back by 6 bases and J by 5 bases. CDR3 sequence (DNA): TGTGCCAGCAGCGAGGGACAGTATGGCTACACCTTC. It encodes CASSEGQYGYTF.

This chain connects TRBV5-1 to TRBJ1-2; D is possibly TRBD1 (6 bases). CDR3 length: 16 residues. Germline CDR1 is SGHRS and CDR2 is YFSETQ. Trimming shortened V by 2 bases and J by 5 bases, and 19 bases separated the two germline ends. The CDR3 coding sequence is TGCGCCAGCAGCTTTGGGCCAGGGGAAGCTCGGTATGGCTACACCTTC. This translates into CASSFGPGEARYGYTF.

The CDR3 region has the DNA TGTGCCAGCAGCTTAGATCGGGACACTACGAACACCGGGGAGCTGTTTTTT. Translated, it gives CASSLDRDTTNTGELFF. V and J are TRBV11-3 and TRBJ2-2, with D maybe TRBD1 (6 bases). Looked up from germline, CDR1 is SGHNT and CDR2 is YENEEA. CDR3 length: 17 residues. The ends were cut back, 0 bases at V and 0 bases at J, with 11 bases in the middle.

The chain carries TRBV3-1 (or the pseudogene TRBV3-2) and TRBJ2-3; possible D gene TRBD1, 5 bases. V shed 4 bases and J shed 6 bases, with 20 bases lying between them. The CDR3 sequence is 16 residues long. Germline CDR1 LGHDT, CDR2 YNNKEL (reference sequence). The DNA for the CDR3 is TGTGCCAGCAGCCGCATTACACAGGTGGAAGGGGATACGCAGTATTTT. It is translated as CASSRITQVEGDTQYF.

This clone came up a few times. V usage is TRBV5-1 and J usage is TRBJ1-4; TRBD1 agrees at 10 bases. Germline values: CDR1 SGHRS, CDR2 YFSETQ. With V trimmed by 2 bases and J by 6 bases, 4 bases remained unmatched. CDR3 length: 15 amino acids. The chain's CDR3 is CASSLTGTGDEKLFF. The CDR3 DNA is TGCGCCAGCAGCTTAACCGGGACAGGGGATGAAAAACTGTTTTTT.

This clone appeared once. The gene calls are TRBV19 and TRBJ1-5; TRBD1 matches at 11 bases. There are 15 residues in the CDR3. Trimming took 8 bases from V and 7 from J; bases not matched to a gene: 10. Germline CDR1 LNHDA, CDR2 SQIVND (reference sequence). CDR3: CASQLGQGADQPQHF. In DNA, the CDR3 is TGTGCCAGTCAGTTAGGACAGGGGGCAGACCAGCCCCAGCATTTT.

The CDR3 sequence: CASSHQPQGVSTEAFF. DNA of the CDR3: TGTGCCAGCAGTCACCAGCCGCAGGGGGTGAGCACTGAAGCTTTCTTT. The V call is TRBV5-5, the J call TRBJ1-1; 7 positions match TRBD1. The V gene's germline CDR1 is SGHKS and CDR2 YYEKEE (reference sequence). The CDR3 covers 16 residues. V lost 5 bases, J lost 4 bases, and 14 bases stayed unmatched.

This clone was picked up one time. The chain is built from TRBV24-1 and TRBJ2-1, with D possibly matching TRBD1 (5 bases). The CDR3 has 13 amino acids. The germline V gene has CDR1 KGHDR and CDR2 SFDVKD. V was clipped by 3 bases and J by 9 bases, with 11 bases between them. The CDR3 DNA follows: TGTGCCACCAGTGATCAGGGCTTAACTGAGCAGTTCTTC. This gives the protein CATSDQGLTEQFF.

V gene TRBV15 combines with J gene TRBJ2-3, with TRBD2 matching 9 bases. The CDR3 runs 17 residues. With V trimmed by 0 bases and J by 3 bases, 7 bases remained unmatched. The germline V gene encodes CDR1 LNHNV and CDR2 YYDKDF (reference sequence). The CDR3 DNA reads TGTGCCACCAGCAGAGATGCAAGGCGGGAGGGAACAGATACGCAGTATTTT. Protein: CATSRDARREGTDTQYF. The variable domain in full, with the rest retrieved from reference TRBV15 and TRBJ2-3, is DAMVIQNPRYQVTQFGKPVTLSCSQTLNHNVMYWYQQKSSQAPKLLFHYYDKDFNNEADTPDNFQSRRPNTSFCFLDIRSPGLGDTAMYLCATSRDARREGTDTQYFGPGTRLTVL.

V is TRBV5-1 and J is TRBJ2-1, with a possible D match to TRBD2 (5 bases). The germline V gene has CDR1 SGHRS and CDR2 YFSETQ. The CDR3 sequence is 14 residues long. Trimming cost V 0 bases and J 5 bases, with 9 bases left between them. For the CDR3, the DNA is TGCGCCAGCAGCTTGGAGGCAGCGGACAATGAGCAGTTCTTC. Its protein product is CASSLEAADNEQFF.

This clone was counted once. The chain combines TRBV5-6 with TRBJ2-7, with 7 bases lining up with TRBD1. The length of the CDR3 is 14 residues. Germline V lookup: CDR1 SGHDT, CDR2 YYEEEE. V lost 0 bases to trimming and J lost 5 bases; unmatched junction nucleotides: 5. The CDR3: CASSLDRGTHEQYF. In DNA form, the CDR3 reads TGTGCCAGCAGCTTGGACAGGGGCACTCACGAGCAGTACTTC.

The chain carries TRBV15 and TRBJ2-4; tentative D call: TRBD1 (5 bases). The V gene lost 1 base and the J gene lost 0 bases, with 13 bases spanning the gap. The CDR3 is made up of 17 amino acids. Germline V gene lookup returns CDR1 LNHNV and CDR2 YYDKDF (reference sequence). This CDR3 is CATSRGAQGLAKNIQYF. The DNA for the CDR3 is TGTGCCACCAGCAGAGGAGCGCAGGGTCTAGCCAAAAACATTCAGTACTTC.

Concerning this clone: One end of the junction is discordant with germline, which a read error may explain. The chain links TRBV4-3 to TRBJ2-7, with 12 bases fitting TRBD2. This CDR3 has 14 residues. Germline V gene data show CDR1 as LGHNA and CDR2 as YSLEER. CDR3 in amino acids: CARSRLAGGGEQYF. The DNA for the CDR3 is TGCGCCCGCAGCCGGCTAGCGGGGGGGGGAGAGCAGTACTTC.

This clone was picked up a small number of times. This chain uses TRBV7-8 with TRBJ1-3, with D maybe TRBD1 (5 bases). The CDR3 has 17 amino acids. Looked up from germline, CDR1 is SGHVS and CDR2 is FQNEAQ. Deletions cut 5 bases from V and 0 bases from J, with 17 bases between. The CDR3 loop reads CASSIKRQTSSGNTIYF. The CDR3 DNA follows: TGTGCCAGCAGCATAAAACGACAGACATCCTCTGGAAACACCATATATTTT.

The chain has TRBV5-5 and TRBJ1-2; 7 positions agree with TRBD1. CDR3 length: 15 amino acids. With 2 bases clipped from V and 3 bases from J, the junction kept 7 bases outside the gene matches. The V gene's germline CDR1 is SGHKS and CDR2 YYEKEE (reference sequence). In nucleotides, the CDR3 is TGTGCCAGCAGCTTCTTCCCAGGACAGGACTATGGCTACACCTTC. Translated: CASSFFPGQDYGYTF.

V usage is TRBV9 and J usage is TRBJ1-2; 7 nucleotides agree with TRBD1. The J segment lost 3 bases and the V segment lost 0 bases, leaving 11 bases of the junction unmatched. The germline CDR1 and CDR2 sequences are SGDLS and YYNGEE. The CDR3 covers 17 residues. In DNA form, the CDR3 reads TGTGCCAGCAGCGTAGGAGGTGGTGGGCAGGGGGACTATGGCTACACCTTC. Its translation: CASSVGGGGQGDYGYTF.

This clone was found a few times. The chain carries TRBV27 and TRBJ2-5; 12 bases fit TRBD2. V gave up 3 bases and J gave up 4 bases; unmatched junction bases: 6. There are 16 residues in the CDR3. The germline CDR1 and CDR2 sequences are MNHEY and SMNVEV (reference sequence). CDR3 sequence (DNA): TGTGCCAGCAGTTTGGCGGCTAGCGGGAGGGGAGAGACCCAGTACTTC. As protein: CASSLAASGRGETQYF.

In its sample, this clone was seen a few times. The J gene is TRBJ1-3, the V gene TRBV20-1; D uncertain. Germline assignment: CDR1 DFQATT and CDR2 SNEGSKA (reference sequence). The CDR3 runs to 11 residues. Trimming removed 3 bases from V and 7 bases from J, with 7 bases in between. DNA for the CDR3: TGCAGTGCTAGTACTCGGAACACCATATATTTT. This encodes CSASTRNTIYF.

The chain joins TRBV5-1 to TRBJ1-6; D remains ambiguous. Trimming left V 0 bases short and J 10 bases short, with 8 bases between. The length of the CDR3 is 13 residues. Germline CDR1 is SGHRS and CDR2 is YFSETQ. The CDR3 DNA reads TGCGCCAGCAGCTTGGGACAACGGTCACCCCTCCACTTT. This translates into CASSLGQRSPLHF.

Many counts were recorded for this clone. This sequence joins TRBV7-9 and TRBJ1-4, with D possibly being TRBD1 (5 bases). Germline CDR1 reads SEHNR; CDR2 reads FQNEAQ (reference sequence). The CDR3 covers 16 residues. Trimming stripped 3 bases from V and 8 bases from J, with 19 bases between. CDR3 protein: CASSLSRTHEAEKLFF. Here the CDR3 DNA reads TGTGCCAGCAGCTTGAGTCGGACACACGAGGCGGAAAAACTGTTTTTT.

The V gene is TRBV4-2, the J gene TRBJ2-7; 8 nucleotides align to TRBD2. V lost 2 bases, J lost 2 bases, and 5 bases stayed unmatched. CDR3 length equals 15 residues. Germline CDR1 reads LGHNA; CDR2 reads YNFKEQ. The chain's CDR3 is CASSQLAGGTYEQYF. CDR3 in DNA: TGTGCCAGCAGCCAACTAGCGGGTGGCACCTACGAGCAGTACTTC.

In nucleotides, the CDR3 is TGTGCCAGCAGCTTAGGTTCCGGGAGAGAGCAGTTCTTC. This encodes CASSLGSGREQFF. The chain couples TRBV7-9 to TRBJ2-1; possibly TRBD2 for D (6 bases). V dropped 1 base and J dropped 10 bases, with 11 bases sitting between them. The V gene's germline CDR1 is SEHNR and CDR2 FQNEAQ (reference sequence). The CDR3 is 13 amino acids.